Below, 21 T cell receptor beta chains from the same sample are listed, as sequenced in a study of blood T cell repertoires in COVID-19. TCRdb's table, derived via immunoSEQ multiplex PCR, lists solely in-frame clones and lacks some. The table includes approximately 240,000 clones, 84% detected once. Sequenced material: peripheral blood. The receptors here all came from a man aged 50-60 years with acute or convalescent COVID-19.

The chain carries TRBV2 and TRBJ2-7, with 8 positions matching TRBD1. The junction had 5 bases not matched to a gene; V was cut back by 4 bases and J by 0 bases. In germline, CDR1 is SNHLY, CDR2 FYNNEI. The CDR3 has 15 amino acids. The CDR3: CASSAQGASSYEQYF. CDR3 coding DNA: TGTGCCAGCAGTGCCCAGGGGGCAAGCTCCTACGAGCAGTACTTC. Variable domain in full (rest from reference TRBV2 and TRBJ2-7): EPEVTQTPSHQVTQMGQEVILRCVPISNHLYFYWYRQILGQKVEFLVSFYNNEISEKSEIFDDQFSVERPDGSNFTLKIRSTKLEDSAMYFCASSAQGASSYEQYFGPGTRLTVT.

CDR3 protein: CASSLGGQTHYGYTF. CDR3 in DNA: TGCGCCAGCAGCTTGGGAGGACAGACGCACTATGGCTACACCTTC. The chain is built from TRBV5-1 and TRBJ1-2, with D maybe TRBD1 (6 bases). V was cut by 0 bases and J by 3 bases, with 12 bases left in between. Germline assignment: CDR1 SGHRS and CDR2 YFSETQ. The CDR3 is 15 residues long.

The V call is TRBV19, the J call TRBJ1-5; D gene ambiguous. Germline CDR1 LNHDA, CDR2 SQIVND (reference sequence). Trimming removed 3 bases at V and 4 bases at J, with 13 bases between. The CDR3 runs 15 residues. CDR3 loop: CASSIVRPGNQPQHF. As DNA, the CDR3 is TGTGCCAGTAGTATCGTGCGACCGGGGAATCAGCCCCAGCATTTT.

V usage is TRBV18 and J usage is TRBJ1-4; 7 bases map to TRBD1. This CDR3 has 13 amino acids. The germline gives CDR1 KGHSH, CDR2 LQKENI. V trimming: 4 bases; J trimming: 4 bases; junction bases outside the gene matches: 0. CDR3 sequence reads: CASSRDSNEKLFF. In DNA form, the CDR3 reads TGTGCCAGCTCACGGGACAGTAATGAAAAACTGTTTTTT.

The gene calls are TRBV5-1 and TRBJ1-2; 9 nucleotides align to TRBD1. V lost 0 bases to trimming and J lost 7 bases; unmatched junction nucleotides: 7. The CDR3 contains 15 residues. Per germline, CDR1 SGHRS and CDR2 YFSETQ. The CDR3 region has the DNA TGCGCCAGCAGCTTGGCGGGACAGGGTATCGGTGGCTACACCTTC. Residues: CASSLAGQGIGGYTF.

Worth noting for this clone: At one boundary the junction diverges from the germline segment, which might be a read error. The chain combines TRBV7-7 with TRBJ2-5; the D gene is possibly TRBD2 (6 bases). This CDR3 has 16 amino acids. CDR1 SSHAT and CDR2 FNYEAQ come from the germline V gene (reference sequence). CDR3 in amino acids: CASSLGTQAYQETQYF. CDR3 DNA: TGTGCTAGCAGCCTCGGGACTCAAGCCTACCAAGAGACCCAGTACTTC.

Of note for this clone: At one of its ends the junction is not consistent with the germline gene, which may arise from a read error. The chain has TRBV3-1 (or the pseudogene TRBV3-2) and TRBJ1-1; D remains ambiguous. Germline CDR1 is LGHDT and CDR2 is YNNKEL (reference sequence). The CDR3 has 13 residues. The CDR3 DNA follows: TGTGCCAGCAACCAACGGGTTAACACTGAAGCTTTCTTT. This codes for CASNQRVNTEAFF.

J is TRBJ2-1 and V is TRBV27; 7 nucleotides align to TRBD2. In germline, CDR1 is MNHEY, CDR2 SMNVEV (reference sequence). This CDR3 is built from 15 residues. V shed 3 bases and J 1 base; nucleotides not matched to a gene: 3. The CDR3 DNA reads as TGTGCCAGCAGTTTCGCGGGGGAGTCCTACAATGAGCAGTTCTTC. This encodes CASSFAGESYNEQFF.

This clone was detected only once. The chain is built from TRBV27 and TRBJ2-1; no definite D call. Germline loops: CDR1 MNHEY, CDR2 SMNVEV (reference sequence). V was shortened by 8 bases and J by 4 bases, with 9 bases between the two germline ends. The CDR3 length is 12 residues. CDR3 sequence: CASALNYNEQFF. For the CDR3, the DNA is TGTGCCAGCGCGCTGAATTACAATGAGCAGTTCTTC.

The chain combines TRBV14 with TRBJ1-6; D unclear. The V gene's germline CDR1 is SGHDN and CDR2 FVKESK. V was shortened by 1 base and J by 10 bases, with 5 bases between the two germline ends. The CDR3 runs to 12 residues. In DNA form, the CDR3 reads TGTGCCAGCAGCCAAGGGGAGTCACCCCTCCACTTT. Its translation is CASSQGESPLHF.

The CDR3 nucleotides read TGTGCCAGCAGCTTAGGTGACAGGACCTACGAGCAGTACTTC. Translating it yields CASSLGDRTYEQYF. The chain employs TRBV7-9 and TRBJ2-7; a weak D match, TRBD1 (6 bases). CDR3 length: 14 amino acids. V lost 1 base, J lost 2 bases, and 9 bases lay in between. Germline V gene data show CDR1 as SEHNR and CDR2 as FQNEAQ (reference sequence).

This chain uses TRBV5-1 with TRBJ1-3; a weak D match, TRBD1 (5 bases). Germline V lookup: CDR1 SGHRS, CDR2 YFSETQ. The CDR3 has 15 residues. The germline V and J ends were trimmed by 4 bases and 4 bases, with 15 bases remaining between them. The CDR3, as DNA: TGCGCCAGCAGCCTGGGTCGGGGGTCCGGAAACACCATATATTTT. Translation gives CASSLGRGSGNTIYF.

The chain combines TRBV18 with TRBJ1-1; a possible D gene is TRBD1 (5 bases). Trimming cost V 3 bases and J 1 base, with 9 bases left between them. CDR3 length: 14 amino acids. Germline V gene sequence: CDR1 KGHSH, CDR2 LQKENI. The CDR3 spells CASSPSTANTEAFF. The CDR3 nucleotides are TGTGCCAGCTCACCGTCGACAGCGAACACTGAAGCTTTCTTT.

The rearrangement links TRBV5-4 to TRBJ2-7; TRBD1 matches at 9 bases. This CDR3 is built from 13 residues. The germline V gene has CDR1 SGHNT and CDR2 YYREEE (reference sequence). V lost 4 bases, J lost 5 bases, and 4 bases stayed unmatched. Here the CDR3 reads CASSQGQGHEQYF. CDR3 nucleotide sequence: TGTGCCAGCAGCCAGGGACAGGGCCACGAGCAGTACTTC.

The chain links TRBV5-4 to TRBJ1-2; 8 positions agree with TRBD1. The germline V gene has CDR1 SGHNT and CDR2 YYREEE (reference sequence). J was trimmed by 4 bases and V by 2 bases; bases with no gene match: 10. The CDR3 covers 16 residues. The CDR3 reads CASSLPRTGLTYGYTF. The CDR3 bases are TGTGCCAGCAGCTTACCTAGGACAGGGCTCACCTATGGCTACACCTTC.

This clone was seen only once. The V and J genes are TRBV7-2 and TRBJ1-5; D is ambiguous. Germline CDR1 SGHTA, CDR2 FQGNSA. This CDR3 region has 13 residues. Trimming pared 5 bases from V and 8 bases from J, leaving 13 bases between. DNA for the CDR3: TGTGCCAGCAGCCAAGCGGTCAGTGAGCCCCAGCATTTT. Its protein product is CASSQAVSEPQHF.

The gene calls are TRBV7-6 and TRBJ2-2, with TRBD2 as a possible D gene (5 bases). The CDR3 extends over 15 amino acids. V was cut by 1 base and J by 4 bases, with 10 bases left in between. CDR1 and CDR2 (germline): SGHVS, FNYEAQ. The CDR3 DNA reads TGTGCCAGCAGCTTAGGTACACGGGGCACCGGGGAGCTGTTTTTT. It is translated as CASSLGTRGTGELFF.

The chain recombines TRBV2 with TRBJ1-2; D remains ambiguous. Trimming removed 7 bases from V and 4 bases from J, with 19 bases in between. The CDR3 length is 15 residues. Germline-derived CDR1 and CDR2 are SNHLY and FYNNEI. The CDR3 nucleotides are TGTGCCAGCATTCCTGGACTCTTAGTAAGCTATGGCTACACCTTC. The encoded protein is CASIPGLLVSYGYTF.

The chain employs TRBV28 and TRBJ2-7; D unclear. The CDR3 spans 14 residues. Per germline, CDR1 MDHEN and CDR2 SYDVKM. Trimming left V 1 base short and J 0 bases short, with 7 bases between. The DNA for the CDR3 is TGTGCCAGCAGTTTATTCAGTTTCTCCTACGAGCAGTACTTC. Residues: CASSLFSFSYEQYF.

This rearrangement joins TRBV15 to TRBJ1-2; D perhaps matches TRBD1 (6 bases). The CDR3 consists of 19 residues. Trimming pared 0 bases from V and 4 bases from J, leaving 24 bases between. CDR1 LNHNV and CDR2 YYDKDF come from the germline V gene (reference sequence). The CDR3 loop is CATSRDRPANNRAGYGYTF. Here the CDR3 DNA reads TGTGCCACCAGCAGAGATAGACCAGCTAATAACAGGGCAGGCTATGGCTACACCTTC. The full variable domain, its missing parts supplied by reference TRBV15 and TRBJ1-2, is DAMVIQNPRYQVTQFGKPVTLSCSQTLNHNVMYWYQQKSSQAPKLLFHYYDKDFNNEADTPDNFQSRRPNTSFCFLDIRSPGLGDTAMYLCATSRDRPANNRAGYGYTFGSGTRLTVV.

The chain links TRBV7-3 to TRBJ1-1, with D unresolved. V was trimmed by 5 bases and J by 7 bases, leaving 14 bases between them. The CDR3 spans 13 residues. Germline V gene data show CDR1 as SGHTA and CDR2 as FQGTGA. CDR3 in DNA: TGTGCCAGCAGCAGCGGACCCGTAGGTGAAGCTTTCTTT. As protein: CASSSGPVGEAFF.